Each of the 8 T cell receptor beta chains below was sequenced from the same sample in a study of control samples from healthy donors and cancer patients. The protocol was immunoSEQ multiplex PCR, while the TCRdb copy is restricted to in-frame clones and leaves out a portion. The sample consists of around 140,000 clones, just under 90% of them appearing once. The source material was PBMCs. These receptors were obtained from a man between 50 and 59 years old with head and neck cancer.

The CDR3 region is CASSQYSGANVLTF. In nucleotides, the CDR3 is TGCGCCAGCAGCCAGTACTCTGGGGCCAACGTCCTGACTTTC. The rearrangement links TRBV4-1 to TRBJ2-6; D gene unclear. The CDR3 spans 14 residues. Germline values: CDR1 MGHRA, CDR2 YSYEKL. V was clipped by 3 bases and J by 0 bases, with 3 bases between them.

This clone was seen at least ten times. V usage is TRBV19 and J usage is TRBJ1-1, with 8 bases that match TRBD1. V trimming: 5 bases; J trimming: 6 bases; junction bases outside the gene matches: 8. The CDR3 contains 14 residues. Germline V gives CDR1 LNHDA, CDR2 SQIVND (reference sequence). CDR3 bases: TGTGCCAGTAGTTTCGGACAGGGACTACCTGAAGCTTTCTTT. This encodes CASSFGQGLPEAFF.

This clone occurred once. The rearrangement uses TRBV29-1 and TRBJ1-1; D unresolved. Germline CDR1 SQVTM, CDR2 ANQGSEA. Trimming cost V 4 bases and J 3 bases, with 9 bases left between them. This CDR3 has 12 amino acids. The CDR3 protein is CSVATVHTEAFF. In DNA form, the CDR3 reads TGCAGCGTTGCCACCGTTCACACTGAAGCTTTCTTT.

V and J are TRBV7-2 and TRBJ2-7; tentatively, D is TRBD2 (5 bases). Germline CDR1 reads SGHTA; CDR2 reads FQGNSA. Trimming left V 5 bases short and J 7 bases short, with 12 bases between. The CDR3 is made up of 12 amino acids. CDR3 in DNA: TGTGCCAGCAGCCGAGGGATGATGGAGCAGTACTTC. Protein sequence: CASSRGMMEQYF.

V gene TRBV7-3 combines with J gene TRBJ1-6, with 7 positions matching TRBD1. Germline lookup yields CDR1 SGHTA and CDR2 FQGTGA. Trimming took 8 bases from V and 6 from J; bases not matched to a gene: 4. The CDR3 is 13 residues long. The CDR3 loop is CASGWDSNSPLHF. The CDR3 nucleotides read TGTGCCAGCGGCTGGGACAGTAATTCACCCCTCCACTTT.

This clone was recorded a few times. The chain couples TRBV11-2 to TRBJ1-5; a possible D gene is TRBD1 (5 bases). CDR1 SGHAT and CDR2 FQNNGV come from the germline V gene. The CDR3 is 15 amino acids. Trimming removed 5 bases from V and 7 bases from J, with 18 bases in between. The chain's CDR3 is CASSPRGWGGQPQHF. Here the CDR3 DNA reads TGTGCCAGCAGCCCCCGGGGGTGGGGGGGGCAGCCCCAGCATTTT.

J is TRBJ2-7 and V is TRBV3-1 (or the pseudogene TRBV3-2); 9 bases fit TRBD1. Germline trimming cut 3 bases from V and 6 bases from J; bases unmatched to any gene: 3. Germline-derived CDR1 and CDR2 are LGHDT and YNNKEL (reference sequence). The CDR3 extends over 13 amino acids. This chain's CDR3 is CASSHIQGAEQYF. In DNA, the CDR3 is TGTGCCAGCAGCCATATACAGGGGGCCGAGCAGTACTTC.

This clone was seen more than once but under ten times. V gene TRBV10-1 combines with J gene TRBJ2-7, with 15 bases aligning to TRBD2. The CDR3 runs 15 residues. CDR1 is WNHNN and CDR2 is SYGVQD in the germline V gene (reference sequence). Losses at the gene ends were 8 bases for V and 3 bases for J; bases not matched to a gene: 5. CDR3 amino acids: CASHGLAGGYYEQYF. Here the CDR3 DNA reads TGCGCCAGCCACGGACTAGCGGGAGGGTACTACGAGCAGTACTTC.